Listed below are T cell receptor beta chains from one sample, sequenced in a study of immune cell composition in non-small cell lung cancer. The assay was immunoSEQ multiplex PCR, and TCRdb's table has in-frame clones only and misses some. The sample records several thousand clones, just under 80% being singletons. The sequenced sample was lung tumor tissue. These TCRs come from a human donor with non-small cell lung cancer. Each CDR3 is given with its conserved first and last residue. A D gene is named only where the DNA matches it firmly. Size tells how often a clone was seen (once, few, many) or the class of an expanded clone, and some rows leave it out.

j_gene,d_gene,v_gene,abundance,CDR3aa,CDR3nt
TRBJ2-7,TRBD1,TRBV28,few,CASSSGGHSYEQYF,TGTGCCAGCAGTTCAGGGGGCCATTCCTACGAGCAGTACTTC
TRBJ1-4,TRBD1,TRBV27,-,CASSQYGTGNEKLFF,TGTGCCAGCAGTCAATACGGGACAGGGAATGAAAAACTGTTTTTT
TRBJ2-7,TRBD2,TRBV5-1,-,CASSLDRRSGGEQYF,TGCGCCAGCAGCTTGGACAGGCGTTCGGGGGGGGAGCAGTACTTC
TRBJ2-1,-,TRBV27,few,CASSLSTAYFNNEQFF,TGTGCCAGCAGTTTATCGACAGCGTATTTTAACAATGAGCAGTTCTTC
TRBJ2-3,-,TRBV27,-,CASSRNDPRTDTQYF,TGTGCCAGCAGCAGGAATGACCCACGCACAGATACGCAGTATTTT
TRBJ1-5,-,TRBV2,-,CASSEEVQGRKPQHF,TGTGCCAGCAGTGAAGAGGTCCAGGGTAGAAAGCCCCAGCATTTT
TRBJ2-6,-,TRBV11-2,-,CASSLRPATSSGANVLTF,TGTGCCAGCAGCTTGAGGCCAGCGACCAGCTCTGGGGCCAACGTCCTGACTTTC
TRBJ1-2,-,TRBV12-5,-,CASGLVRVVTGYTF,TGTGCTAGTGGTTTGGTTCGAGTGGTAACTGGCTACACCTTC
TRBJ1-2,-,TRBV5-6,-,CASSFGGTYGYTF,TGTGCCAGCAGCTTCGGGGGAACCTATGGCTACACCTTC
TRBJ1-2,TRBD1,TRBV30,few,CASDRDDGYTF,TGTGCCTCCGACAGGGACGATGGCTACACCTTC